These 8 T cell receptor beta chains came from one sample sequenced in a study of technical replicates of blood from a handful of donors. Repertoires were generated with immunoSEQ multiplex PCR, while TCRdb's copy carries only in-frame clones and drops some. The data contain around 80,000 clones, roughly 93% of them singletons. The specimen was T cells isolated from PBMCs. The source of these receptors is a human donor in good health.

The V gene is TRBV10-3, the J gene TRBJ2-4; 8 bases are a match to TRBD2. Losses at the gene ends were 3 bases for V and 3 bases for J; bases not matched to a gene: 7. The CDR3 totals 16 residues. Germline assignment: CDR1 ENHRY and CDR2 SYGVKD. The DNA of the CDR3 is TGTGCCATCAGTGAACGACTAGCGATGGGCAAAAACATTCAGTACTTC. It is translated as CAISERLAMGKNIQYF.

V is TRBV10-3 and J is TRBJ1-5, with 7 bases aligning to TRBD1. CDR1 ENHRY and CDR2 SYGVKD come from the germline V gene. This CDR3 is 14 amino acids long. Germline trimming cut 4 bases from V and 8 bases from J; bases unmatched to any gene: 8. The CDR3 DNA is TGTGCCATCAGTGCGGTAGGGGGCGGCAAGCCCCAGCATTTT. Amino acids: CAISAVGGGKPQHF.

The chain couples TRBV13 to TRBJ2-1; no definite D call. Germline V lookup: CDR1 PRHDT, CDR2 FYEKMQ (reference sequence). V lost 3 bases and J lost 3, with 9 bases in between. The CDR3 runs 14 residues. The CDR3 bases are TGTGCCAGCAGCTTTGGGCAGTTCTACAATGAGCAGTTCTTC. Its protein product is CASSFGQFYNEQFF.

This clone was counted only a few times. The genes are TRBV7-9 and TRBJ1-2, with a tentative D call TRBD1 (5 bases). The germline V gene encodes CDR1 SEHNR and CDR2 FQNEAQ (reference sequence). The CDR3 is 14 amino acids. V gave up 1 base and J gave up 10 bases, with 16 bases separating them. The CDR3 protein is CASSLVVSQGSYTF. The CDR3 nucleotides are TGTGCCAGCAGCTTAGTGGTTTCGCAGGGCTCCTACACCTTC.

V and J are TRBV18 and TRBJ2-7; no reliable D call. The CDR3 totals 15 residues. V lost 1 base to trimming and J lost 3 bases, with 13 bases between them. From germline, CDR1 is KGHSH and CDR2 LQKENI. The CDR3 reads CASSPLDQDLYEQYF. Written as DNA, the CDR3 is TGTGCCAGCTCACCACTTGATCAGGATCTCTACGAGCAGTACTTC.

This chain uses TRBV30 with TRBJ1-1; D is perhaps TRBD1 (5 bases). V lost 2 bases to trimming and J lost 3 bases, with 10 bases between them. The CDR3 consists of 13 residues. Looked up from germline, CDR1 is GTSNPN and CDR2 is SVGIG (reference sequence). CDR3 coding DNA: TGTGCCTGGAGTCGAGCCAGGGACACTGAAGCTTTCTTT. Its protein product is CAWSRARDTEAFF. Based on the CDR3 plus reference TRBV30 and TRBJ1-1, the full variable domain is SQTIHQWPATLVQPVGSPLSLECTVEGTSNPNLYWYRQAAGRGLQLLFYSVGIGQISSEVPQNLSASRPQDRQFILSSKKLLLSDSGFYLCAWSRARDTEAFFGQGTRLTVV.

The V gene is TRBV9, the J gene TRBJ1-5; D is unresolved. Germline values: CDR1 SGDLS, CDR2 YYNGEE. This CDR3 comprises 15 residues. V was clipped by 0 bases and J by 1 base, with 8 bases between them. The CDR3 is CASSVAGLSNQPQHF. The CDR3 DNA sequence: TGTGCCAGCAGCGTAGCGGGTTTAAGCAATCAGCCCCAGCATTTT.

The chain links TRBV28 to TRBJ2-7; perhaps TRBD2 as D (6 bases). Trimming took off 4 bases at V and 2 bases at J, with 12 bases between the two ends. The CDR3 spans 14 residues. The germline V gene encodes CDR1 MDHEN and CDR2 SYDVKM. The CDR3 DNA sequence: TGTGCCAGCAGTTCCGGGACTTTGCCCTACGAGCAGTACTTC. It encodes CASSSGTLPYEQYF.